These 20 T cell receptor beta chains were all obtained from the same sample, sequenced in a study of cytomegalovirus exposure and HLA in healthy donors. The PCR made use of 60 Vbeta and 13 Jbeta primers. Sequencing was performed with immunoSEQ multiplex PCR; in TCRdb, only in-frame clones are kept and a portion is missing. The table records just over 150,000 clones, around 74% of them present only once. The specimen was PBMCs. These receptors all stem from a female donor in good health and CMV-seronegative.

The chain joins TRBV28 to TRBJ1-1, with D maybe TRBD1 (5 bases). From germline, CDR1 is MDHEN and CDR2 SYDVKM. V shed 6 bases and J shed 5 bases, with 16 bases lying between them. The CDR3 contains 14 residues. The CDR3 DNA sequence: TGTGCCAGCAGATCAGGGCTTGGGTTAACTGAAGCTTTCTTT. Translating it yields CASRSGLGLTEAFF.

The CDR3 DNA sequence: TGTGCCAGCAGCCTGGGCGGGAGCGGGGCCGGGGAGCTGTTTTTT. Translating gives CASSLGGSGAGELFF. The chain combines TRBV7-3 with TRBJ2-2; 7 bases map to TRBD2. CDR3 length: 15 residues. The V and J ends lost 5 bases and 6 bases, in that order; junction bases with no gene match: 9. Germline assignment: CDR1 SGHTA and CDR2 FQGTGA.

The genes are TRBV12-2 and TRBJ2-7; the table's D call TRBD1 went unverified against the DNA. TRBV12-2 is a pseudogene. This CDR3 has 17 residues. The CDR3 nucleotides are TGTGCAAGTCGCTTAGCGCATGGGACAGGGGGATACTACGAGCAGTACTTC. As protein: CASRLAHGTGGYYEQYF.

The CDR3: CASSQEGSTYEQYF. CDR3 bases: TGCGCCAGCAGCCAAGAGGGCAGTACCTACGAGCAGTACTTC. The rearrangement links TRBV4-1 to TRBJ2-7; unclear D gene. V lost 0 bases, J lost 2 bases, and 8 bases lay in between. This CDR3 spans 14 amino acids. Germline CDR1 MGHRA, CDR2 YSYEKL.

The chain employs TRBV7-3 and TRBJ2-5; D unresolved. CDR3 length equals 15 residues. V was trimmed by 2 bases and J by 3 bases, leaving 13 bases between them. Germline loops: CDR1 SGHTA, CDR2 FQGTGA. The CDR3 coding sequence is TGTGCCAGCAGCTTAGGGTTTATGGCGGAAGAGACCCAGTACTTC. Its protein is CASSLGFMAEETQYF.

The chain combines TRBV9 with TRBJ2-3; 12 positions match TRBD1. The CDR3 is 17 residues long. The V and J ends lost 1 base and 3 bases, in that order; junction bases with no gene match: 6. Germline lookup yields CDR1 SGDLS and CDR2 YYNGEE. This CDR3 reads CASSVRGQGAQTDTQYF. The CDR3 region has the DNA TGTGCCAGCAGCGTACGGGGACAGGGGGCGCAAACAGATACGCAGTATTTT.

The DNA of the CDR3 is TGCAGCGCGTCGACAGGGGCCGGGGAGCTGTTTTTT. Its translation is CSASTGAGELFF. The chain links TRBV29-1 to TRBJ2-2; 8 bases are shared with TRBD1. CDR3 length: 12 amino acids. Germline CDR1 SQVTM, CDR2 ANQGSEA. Unmatched junction bases numbered 4, after V lost 7 bases and J lost 6 bases.

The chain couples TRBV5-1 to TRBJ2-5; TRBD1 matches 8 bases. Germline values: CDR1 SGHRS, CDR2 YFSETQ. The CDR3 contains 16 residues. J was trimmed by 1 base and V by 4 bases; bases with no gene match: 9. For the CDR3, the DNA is TGCGCCAGCAGCACCAACCCGACAGGGGCCCAAGAGACCCAGTACTTC. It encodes CASSTNPTGAQETQYF.

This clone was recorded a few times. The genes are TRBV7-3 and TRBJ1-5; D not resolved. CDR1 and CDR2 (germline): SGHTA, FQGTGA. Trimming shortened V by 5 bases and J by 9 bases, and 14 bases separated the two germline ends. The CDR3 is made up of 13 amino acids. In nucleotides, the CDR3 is TGTGCCAGCAGCGTTGCTTCGACGGGGCCCCAGCATTTT. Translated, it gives CASSVASTGPQHF. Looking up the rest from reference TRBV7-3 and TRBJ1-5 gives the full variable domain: GAGVSQTPSNKVTEKGKYVELRCDPISGHTALYWYRQSLGQGPEFLIYFQGTGAADDSGLPNDRFFAVRPEGSVSTLKIQRTERGDSAVYLCASSVASTGPQHFGDGTRLSIL.

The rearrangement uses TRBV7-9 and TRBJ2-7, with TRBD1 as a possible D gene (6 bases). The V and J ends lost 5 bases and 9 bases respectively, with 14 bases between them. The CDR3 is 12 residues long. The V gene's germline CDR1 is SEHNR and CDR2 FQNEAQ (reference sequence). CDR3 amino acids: CASSPGTSGQYF. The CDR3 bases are TGTGCCAGCAGCCCAGGGACAAGTGGGCAGTACTTC. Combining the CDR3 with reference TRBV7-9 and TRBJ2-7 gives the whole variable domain DTGVSQNPRHKITKRGQNVTFRCDPISEHNRLYWYRQTLGQGPEFLTYFQNEAQLEKSRLLSDRFSAERPKGSFSTLEIQRTEQGDSAMYLCASSPGTSGQYFGPGTRLTVT.

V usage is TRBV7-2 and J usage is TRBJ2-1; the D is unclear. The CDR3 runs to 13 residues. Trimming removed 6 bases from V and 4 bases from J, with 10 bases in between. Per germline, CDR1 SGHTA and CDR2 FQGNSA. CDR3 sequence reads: CASSSTGYNEQFF. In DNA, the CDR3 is TGTGCCAGCAGTTCGACTGGTTACAATGAGCAGTTCTTC.

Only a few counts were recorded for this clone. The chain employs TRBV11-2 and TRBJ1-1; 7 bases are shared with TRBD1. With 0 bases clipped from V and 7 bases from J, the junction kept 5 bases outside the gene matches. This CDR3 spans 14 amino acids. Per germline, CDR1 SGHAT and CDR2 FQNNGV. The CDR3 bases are TGTGCCAGCAGCTTAGAAAGGGGGCGCATTGAAGCTTTCTTT. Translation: CASSLERGRIEAFF. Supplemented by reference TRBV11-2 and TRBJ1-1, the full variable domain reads EAGVAQSPRYKIIEKRQSVAFWCNPISGHATLYWYQQILGQGPKLLIQFQNNGVVDDSQLPKDRFSAERLKGVDSTLKIQPAKLEDSAVYLCASSLERGRIEAFFGQGTRLTVV.

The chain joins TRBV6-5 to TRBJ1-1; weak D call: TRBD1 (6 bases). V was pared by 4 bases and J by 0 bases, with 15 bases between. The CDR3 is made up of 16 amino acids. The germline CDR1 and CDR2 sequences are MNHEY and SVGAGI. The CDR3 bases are TGTGCCAGCAGTTCTCGACAGGCCTTCTTGAACACTGAAGCTTTCTTT. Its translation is CASSSRQAFLNTEAFF.

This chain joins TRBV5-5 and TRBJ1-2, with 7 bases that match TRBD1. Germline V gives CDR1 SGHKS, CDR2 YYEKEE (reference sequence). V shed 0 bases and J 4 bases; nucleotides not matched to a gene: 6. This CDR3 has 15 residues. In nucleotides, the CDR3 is TGTGCCAGCAGCTTGGAAGCAGGGACAGCCTATGGCTACACCTTC. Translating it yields CASSLEAGTAYGYTF.

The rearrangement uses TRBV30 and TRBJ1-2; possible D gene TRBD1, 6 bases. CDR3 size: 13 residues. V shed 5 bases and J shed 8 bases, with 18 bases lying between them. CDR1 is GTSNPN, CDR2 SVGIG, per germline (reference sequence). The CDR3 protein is CAWDLTLGAGYTF. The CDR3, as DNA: TGTGCCTGGGACCTCACCCTGGGGGCCGGCTACACCTTC.

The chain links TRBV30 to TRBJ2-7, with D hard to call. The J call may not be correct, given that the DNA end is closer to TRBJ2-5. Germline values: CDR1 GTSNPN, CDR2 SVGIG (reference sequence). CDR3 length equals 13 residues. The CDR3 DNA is TGTGCCTGGAAGCCCGGAGCGTGGGAGACCCAGTACTTC. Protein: CAWKPGAWETQYF.

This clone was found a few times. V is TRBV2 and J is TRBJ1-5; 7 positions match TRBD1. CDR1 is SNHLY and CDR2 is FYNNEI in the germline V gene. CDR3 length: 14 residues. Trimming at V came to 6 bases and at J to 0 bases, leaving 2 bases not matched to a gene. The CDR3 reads CASRGQYSNQPQHF. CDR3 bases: TGTGCCAGCAGGGGACAGTATAGCAATCAGCCCCAGCATTTT.

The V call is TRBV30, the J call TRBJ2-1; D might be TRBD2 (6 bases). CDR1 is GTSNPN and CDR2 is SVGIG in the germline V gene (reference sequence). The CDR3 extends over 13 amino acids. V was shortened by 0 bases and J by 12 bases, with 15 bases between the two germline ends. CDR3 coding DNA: TGTGCCTGGAGTGTCGGGGGAAGTTCGTCGCAGTTCTTC. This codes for CAWSVGGSSSQFF.

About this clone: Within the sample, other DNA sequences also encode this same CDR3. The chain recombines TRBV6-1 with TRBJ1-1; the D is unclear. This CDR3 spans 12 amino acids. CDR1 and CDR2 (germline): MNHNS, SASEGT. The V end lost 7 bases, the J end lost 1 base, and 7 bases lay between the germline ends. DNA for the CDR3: TGTGCCAGCACACGGGGGAACACTGAAGCTTTCTTT. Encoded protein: CASTRGNTEAFF.

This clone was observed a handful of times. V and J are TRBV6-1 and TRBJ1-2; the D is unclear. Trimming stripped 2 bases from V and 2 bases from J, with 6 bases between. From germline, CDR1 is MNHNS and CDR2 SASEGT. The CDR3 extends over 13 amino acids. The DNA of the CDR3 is TGTGCCAGCAGTGAATTCAGGAACTATGGCTACACCTTC. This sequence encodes CASSEFRNYGYTF.